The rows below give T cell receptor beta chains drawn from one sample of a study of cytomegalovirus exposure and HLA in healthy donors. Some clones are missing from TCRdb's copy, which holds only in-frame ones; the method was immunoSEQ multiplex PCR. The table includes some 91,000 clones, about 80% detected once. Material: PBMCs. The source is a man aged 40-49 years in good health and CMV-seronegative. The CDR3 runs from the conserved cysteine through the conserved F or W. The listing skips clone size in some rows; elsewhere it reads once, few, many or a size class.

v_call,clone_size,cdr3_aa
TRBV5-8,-,CASSLQGNTEAFF
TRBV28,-,CASHSGWSDGGKAYYEQYF
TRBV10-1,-,CASSEGWGRDPEAFF
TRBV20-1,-,CSARMDRIQYF
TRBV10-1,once,CASSTGTGGTQYF
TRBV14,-,CASSQVQGRNTIYF
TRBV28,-,CASSDYLVAGSDF
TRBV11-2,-,CASSSGGARETQYF
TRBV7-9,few,CASSGRDRVMETQYF
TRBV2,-,CASSSTENTEAFF
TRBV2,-,CASSTSGGGEQFF
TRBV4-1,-,CASSQGGLAGGGTGELFF
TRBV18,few,CASSPIQRGETGELFF
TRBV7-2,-,CASSLVPGQSINQPQHF
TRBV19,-,CASNPYAGEKTQYF
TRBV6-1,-,CASSESLGANYGYTF
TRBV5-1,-,CASSLDGQGFQLFF
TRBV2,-,CASSDLSGRVETQYF